Each of the 13 T cell receptor beta chains below was sequenced from the same sample in a study of blood T cell repertoires in COVID-19 (dated by TCRdb to 2019 to 2021). The method was the immunoSEQ multiplex PCR assay. In its TCRdb copy, this immuneACCESS table keeps in-frame sequences only and misses some clones. Where compared with another copy, unresolved V genes explain less than half of these, and the others have no known cause. The sample table records 270,000 or so clones; over 80% of these occur just once. The top ten hold roughly 4.3% of the sample. Material: PBMCs or T cells enriched from blood (not recorded which). All receptors derive from a woman younger than 45 with acute COVID-19.

This chain links TRBV3-1 (or the pseudogene TRBV3-2) with TRBJ2-7; D is perhaps TRBD1 (6 bases). Germline loops: CDR1 LGHDT, CDR2 YNNKEL (reference sequence). The CDR3 is 13 amino acids. V was cut by 3 bases and J by 5 bases, with 11 bases left in between. This CDR3 reads CASSQQGTDEQYF. CDR3 nucleotides: TGTGCCAGCAGCCAGCAGGGGACCGACGAGCAGTACTTC.

The chain is built from TRBV27 and TRBJ2-7; 7 bases match TRBD1. The V gene end was trimmed by 3 bases and the J gene end by 0 bases; junction bases not matched to a gene: 14. Germline CDR1 reads MNHEY; CDR2 reads SMNVEV (reference sequence). CDR3 length: 18 amino acids. The CDR3 region has the DNA TGTGCCAGCAGTTTGTACCGGGACAGCTCTTTATACTCCTACGAGCAGTACTTC. This gives the protein CASSLYRDSSLYSYEQYF.

The J gene is TRBJ2-1, the V gene TRBV4-1, with D unresolved. Trimming cost V 4 bases and J 0 bases, with 10 bases left between them. Germline CDR1 is MGHRA and CDR2 is YSYEKL. The CDR3 spans 15 residues. Here the CDR3 reads CASSLSQSSYNEQFF. CDR3 nucleotide sequence: TGCGCCAGCAGCCTGTCCCAGTCCTCCTACAATGAGCAGTTCTTC.

This clone has only one observation. This chain links TRBV18 with TRBJ2-7; D might be TRBD2 (5 bases). The CDR3 is 14 residues long. Germline V lookup: CDR1 KGHSH, CDR2 LQKENI. Trimming pared 0 bases from V and 6 bases from J, leaving 12 bases between. CDR3 DNA sequence: TGTGCCAGCTCACCACCGGTTAGCGCCGCCGAGCAGTACTTC. Protein product: CASSPPVSAAEQYF.

V and J are TRBV11-2 and TRBJ2-2; no definite D call. Trimming left V 2 bases short and J 7 bases short, with 5 bases between. The germline gives CDR1 SGHAT, CDR2 FQNNGV. The CDR3 contains 12 residues. The CDR3 protein is CASSLSGGELFF. Here the CDR3 DNA reads TGTGCCAGCAGCTTATCCGGCGGGGAGCTGTTTTTT. The complete variable domain, with remaining parts taken from reference TRBV11-2 and TRBJ2-2, reads EAGVAQSPRYKIIEKRQSVAFWCNPISGHATLYWYQQILGQGPKLLIQFQNNGVVDDSQLPKDRFSAERLKGVDSTLKIQPAKLEDSAVYLCASSLSGGELFFGEGSRLTVL.

The chain combines TRBV20-1 with TRBJ2-7; D is uncertain. There are 11 residues in the CDR3. The V end was cut by 6 bases, the J end by 3 bases, with 9 bases between. Germline-derived CDR1 and CDR2 are DFQATT and SNEGSKA (reference sequence). CDR3 coding DNA: TGCAGTGCCCGGCAGGACTACGAGCAGTACTTC. Its protein product is CSARQDYEQYF.

V is TRBV19 and J is TRBJ2-7; D remains unclear. CDR1 is LNHDA, CDR2 SQIVND, per germline (reference sequence). The CDR3 is made up of 12 amino acids. V lost 3 bases, J lost 2 bases, and 5 bases lay in between. The chain's CDR3 is CASSMRPYEQYF. The CDR3 DNA reads as TGTGCCAGTAGTATGAGGCCCTACGAGCAGTACTTC. Looking up the rest from reference TRBV19 and TRBJ2-7 gives the full variable domain: DGGITQSPKYLFRKEGQNVTLSCEQNLNHDAMYWYRQDPGQGLRLIYYSQIVNDFQKGDIAEGYSVSREKKESFPLTVTSAQKNPTAFYLCASSMRPYEQYFGPGTRLTVT.

This chain uses TRBV20-1 with TRBJ2-7; weak D call: TRBD2 (5 bases). Trimming took off 3 bases at V and 4 bases at J, with 16 bases between the two ends. This CDR3 contains 14 residues. Looked up from germline, CDR1 is DFQATT and CDR2 is SNEGSKA (reference sequence). DNA for the CDR3: TGCAGTGCTAGTGACGGACTCAGCCCATACGAGCAGTACTTC. Its translation: CSASDGLSPYEQYF.

The J gene is TRBJ1-1, the V gene TRBV21-1; the table's D call, TRBD1, was not checked against the DNA. TRBV21-1 is a documented pseudogene. The CDR3 is made up of 15 amino acids. CDR3 sequence reads: CANPFGRERGNEAFF. Here the CDR3 DNA reads TGTGCCAACCCCTTCGGCAGGGAAAGAGGAAACGAAGCTTTCTTT.

This CDR3 is CASSPQRQGGGEQFF. The CDR3 nucleotides read TGTGCCAGCTCACCACAACGACAGGGTGGGGGTGAGCAGTTCTTC. V and J are TRBV18 and TRBJ2-1; the match to TRBD1 covers 7 bases. With V trimmed by 1 base and J by 9 bases, 9 bases remained unmatched. Germline CDR1 reads KGHSH; CDR2 reads LQKENI. The CDR3 covers 15 residues.

V usage is TRBV5-6 and J usage is TRBJ2-7; 9 bases match TRBD2. The ends lost 0 bases at V and 5 bases at J; junction bases unmatched: 3. CDR3 size: 14 residues. Per the germline V gene, CDR1 is SGHDT and CDR2 is YYEEEE. The CDR3 sequence: CASSLGLAVHEQYF. The CDR3 DNA follows: TGTGCCAGCAGCTTGGGACTAGCGGTCCACGAGCAGTACTTC.

The chain has TRBV27 and TRBJ2-1; the match to TRBD2 covers 7 bases. CDR1 and CDR2 (germline): MNHEY, SMNVEV (reference sequence). The CDR3 has 15 amino acids. With V trimmed by 4 bases and J by 8 bases, 11 bases remained unmatched. The CDR3 nucleotides read TGTGCCAGCAGTTCCGAGCGGGGACCCAGGGATGAGCAGTTCTTC. Amino acid sequence: CASSSERGPRDEQFF.

The rearrangement links TRBV6-5 to TRBJ2-5; D possibly corresponds to TRBD2 (6 bases). The CDR3 sequence is 15 residues long. V dropped 6 bases and J dropped 4 bases, with 18 bases sitting between them. Germline V gives CDR1 MNHEY, CDR2 SVGAGI. For the CDR3, the DNA is TGTGCCAGCAGCCCCGGGGACTCCCTAGTAGAGACCCAGTACTTC. Encoded protein: CASSPGDSLVETQYF.